A single sample is the source of the 21 T cell receptor beta chains below, sequenced in a study of breast tumors, draining lymph nodes, adjacent tissues (dated by TCRdb to the mid-2010s). Library prep was done by multiplex PCR. TCRdb records Illumina HiSeq 2000 as the sequencer. TCRdb applied fastp at Q25 and MiXCR to the public reads, then kept only in-frame beta chains. Entries are consolidated by CDR3 protein sequence, retaining the most common genes and DNA. The sample contains 85,000 to 120,000 distinct CDR3 sequences, around 30% of them found a single time. Approximately 5.4% of the sample is taken by the ten largest. The axillary draining lymph nodes of breast cancer patients were the source of the lymph node samples. The sample comprised axillary lymph node tissue. The receptors shown here come from a female donor with breast cancer. Some clones in this sample may be carry-over from other donors' samples.

In regard to this clonotype: This may arise from a read error, as a much more abundant clone is one base away. The rearrangement joins TRBV6-1 to TRBJ1-5; D gene uncertain. This CDR3 comprises 14 residues. Germline CDR1 MNHNS, CDR2 SASEGT. V lost 5 bases and J lost 8, with 16 bases in between. CDR3 bases: TGTGCCAGCAGTCATGAGTTGACAAGGAAGCCCCAGCATTTT. Protein sequence: CASSHELTRKPQHF.

This clonotype was picked up many times. The chain has TRBV7-2 and TRBJ2-4, with TRBD2 matching over 12 bases. V lost 3 bases to trimming and J lost 0 bases; unmatched junction nucleotides: 3. From germline, CDR1 is SGHTA and CDR2 FQGNSA. This CDR3 region has 17 residues. CDR3 in DNA: TGTGCCAGCAGCTTGCCTAGCGGGAGGGCAGCCAAAAACATTCAGTACTTC. Translating it yields CASSLPSGRAAKNIQYF.

The chain carries TRBV12-3 or TRBV12-4 and TRBJ2-5, with 9 bases fitting TRBD1. J lost 9 bases, V lost 4 bases, and 12 bases had no gene match. CDR3 length: 15 residues. In DNA form, the CDR3 reads TGTGCCAGCAGTTCCCTGACAGGGGGTAGGGAGGCCCAGTACTTC. It is translated as CASSSLTGGREAQYF.

The chain couples TRBV20-1 to TRBJ1-1, with TRBD1 matching over 11 bases. Per the germline V gene, CDR1 is DFQATT and CDR2 is SNEGSKA (reference sequence). The CDR3 totals 17 residues. The V gene end was trimmed by 2 bases and the J gene end by 0 bases; junction bases not matched to a gene: 8. The CDR3 nucleotides read TGCAGTGCTAGACCATGGGACAGGGGGGGGGTGAACACTGAAGCTTTCTTT. This codes for CSARPWDRGGVNTEAFF.

With regard to this clonotype: In this CDR3 the conserved last residue, phenylalanine or tryptophan, is missing, so a read error is likely. The V gene is TRBV15, the J gene TRBJ1-6; 7 bases fit TRBD1. V trimming: 3 bases; J trimming: 10 bases; junction bases outside the gene matches: 9. This CDR3 is built from 15 residues. Per germline, CDR1 LNHNV and CDR2 YYDKDF (reference sequence). The CDR3 spells CATSSTQGDNSPLHS. CDR3 nucleotide sequence: TGTGCCACCAGCAGTACCCAGGGGGACAACTCACCCCTCCACTCT.

This clonotype was detected only once. The chain uses TRBV2 and TRBJ1-6, with a tentative D call TRBD1 (5 bases). Between the trimmed V and J ends, which lost 4 bases and 10 bases, there was a span of 11 bases. Germline loops: CDR1 SNHLY, CDR2 FYNNEI. This CDR3 spans 13 amino acids. CDR3 nucleotide sequence: TGTGCCAGCAGTGCTATCAGGGAGTCACCCCTCCACTTT. Amino acids: CASSAIRESPLHF.

This clonotype has at least ten counts. J is TRBJ2-5 and V is TRBV20-1; 9 nucleotides line up with TRBD2. V shed 3 bases, J shed 1 base, and the junction held 6 bases outside the gene matches. The CDR3 totals 15 residues. CDR1 is DFQATT and CDR2 is SNEGSKA in the germline V gene (reference sequence). The CDR3 loop reads CSASTLAGSQETQYF. The CDR3 nucleotides read TGCAGTGCTAGTACGCTAGCGGGGAGCCAAGAGACCCAGTACTTC.

The rearrangement joins TRBV24-1 to TRBJ1-2; 7 bases fit TRBD1. The CDR3 contains 15 residues. The germline V gene has CDR1 KGHDR and CDR2 SFDVKD. The V gene end was trimmed by 9 bases and the J gene end by 5 bases; junction bases not matched to a gene: 14. CDR3 region: CATQDRDRLKYGYTF. The CDR3 nucleotides are TGTGCCACCCAAGACAGGGACCGGCTCAAATATGGCTACACCTTC.

This clonotype was detected ten times or more. The V call is TRBV10-2, the J call TRBJ1-1; a weak D match, TRBD1 (5 bases). Per the germline V gene, CDR1 is WSHSY and CDR2 is SAAADI. Trimming removed 0 bases at V and 6 bases at J, with 11 bases between. The CDR3 spans 14 residues. CDR3 coding DNA: TGCGCCAGCAGTGAGTCACGGGGGAAGTCTGAAGCTTTCTTT. Encoded protein: CASSESRGKSEAFF.

This clonotype was seen ten or more times. The genes are TRBV7-6 and TRBJ2-7; D tentatively reads TRBD1 or TRBD2 (6 bases each). V lost 1 base, J lost 5 bases, and 15 bases lay in between. Looked up from germline, CDR1 is SGHVS and CDR2 is FNYEAQ. CDR3 length equals 15 residues. The CDR3 loop reads CASSLDGGGGNEQYF. The CDR3 nucleotides read TGTGCCAGCAGCTTAGACGGAGGGGGAGGAAACGAGCAGTACTTC.

The rearrangement links TRBV25-1 to TRBJ2-1, with D tentatively TRBD2 (6 bases). Trimming shortened V by 8 bases and J by 2 bases, and 16 bases separated the two germline ends. Germline values: CDR1 MGHDK, CDR2 SYGVNS. This CDR3 spans 15 amino acids. CDR3 sequence: CASVTSGLTYNEQFF. The DNA for the CDR3 is TGTGCCAGCGTTACCTCGGGACTCACCTACAATGAGCAGTTCTTC.

In its sample, this clonotype was seen a few times. This sequence may be a read error, since a much larger clone differs from it by one base. This chain uses TRBV6-1 with TRBJ2-1; D unclear. The CDR3 is 12 residues long. Germline-derived CDR1 and CDR2 are MNHNS and SASEGT. V shed 5 bases and J shed 9 bases, with 11 bases lying between them. This CDR3 reads CASSQWQTEQFF. CDR3 DNA sequence: TGTGCCAGCAGTCAATGGCAAACTGAGCAGTTCTTC.

Written as DNA, the CDR3 is TGCGCCAGCAGCACACGTCGCGGTTTGAGCAATCAGCCCCAGCATTTT. It yields the protein CASSTRRGLSNQPQHF. V gene TRBV5-1 combines with J gene TRBJ1-5, with D unclear. The CDR3 is made up of 16 amino acids. Germline V gene data show CDR1 as SGHRS and CDR2 as YFSETQ. The V and J ends lost 4 bases and 1 base respectively, with 15 bases between them.

This chain joins TRBV9 and TRBJ2-7; possible D gene TRBD2, 7 bases. Germline V lookup: CDR1 SGDLS, CDR2 YYNGEE. V was trimmed by 2 bases and J by 7 bases, leaving 16 bases between them. The CDR3 covers 14 residues. DNA for the CDR3: TGTGCCAGCAGCGTGTGGGGGGGGGGCGGTGAGCAGTACTTC. Translated, it gives CASSVWGGGGEQYF.

The table lists this clonotype with many counts. The chain couples TRBV28 to TRBJ2-7; D unclear. This CDR3 has 16 residues. Germline values: CDR1 MDHEN, CDR2 SYDVKM. Trimming shortened V by 2 bases and J by 0 bases, and 14 bases separated the two germline ends. The CDR3 loop is CASSLPNYHLSYEQYF. The CDR3 DNA reads as TGTGCCAGCAGTTTACCCAACTACCACCTCTCCTACGAGCAGTACTTC.

This clonotype was counted a few times. Being one base from a much bigger clone, this may be a read error. The chain couples TRBV6-5 to TRBJ2-5; 9 bases align to TRBD1. The CDR3 loop spans 15 amino acids. V lost 6 bases to trimming and J lost 5 bases; unmatched junction nucleotides: 10. Germline V CDR1 and CDR2: MNHEY, SVGAGI. The CDR3 sequence: CASSALGQGRETQYF. In DNA form, the CDR3 reads TGTGCCAGCAGCGCCCTTGGACAGGGGAGGGAGACCCAGTACTTC.

In its sample, this clonotype was seen many times. The V gene is TRBV7-2, the J gene TRBJ2-7, with 8 bases matching TRBD2. Trimming cost V 3 bases and J 5 bases; bases outside gene matches: 9. Germline V gene sequence: CDR1 SGHTA, CDR2 FQGNSA. This CDR3 spans 15 amino acids. In DNA form, the CDR3 reads TGTGCCAGCAGCTTGACTAACGGGGGGGCCCACGAGCAGTACTTC. Its protein is CASSLTNGGAHEQYF.

At least ten counts were recorded for this clonotype. The rearrangement uses TRBV12-3 or TRBV12-4 and TRBJ2-1, with 8 bases identical to TRBD2. Losses at the gene ends were 1 base for V and 2 bases for J; bases not matched to a gene: 7. The CDR3 runs 17 residues. CDR3 loop: CASSLDRWREAYNEQFF. Written as DNA, the CDR3 is TGTGCCAGCAGTTTAGATAGATGGCGGGAGGCCTACAATGAGCAGTTCTTC.

This clonotype was counted ten times or more. The chain links TRBV11-2 to TRBJ2-7; a possible D gene is TRBD2 (5 bases). Deletions cut 5 bases from V and 5 bases from J, with 19 bases between. Germline CDR1 and CDR2: SGHAT and FQNNGV. CDR3 size: 15 residues. For the CDR3, the DNA is TGTGCCAGCAGCCTCGGACTCGCGTCCTACGACGAGCAGTACTTC. This codes for CASSLGLASYDEQYF.

This clonotype was seen many times. DNA of the CDR3: TGTGCCAGCAGTCCAAGACAGGGAATCTCAATGAATGAGCAGTTCTTC. Translating gives CASSPRQGISMNEQFF. The chain is built from TRBV6-5 and TRBJ2-1; 7 bases line up with TRBD1. Germline CDR1 and CDR2: MNHEY and SVGAGI. With V trimmed by 5 bases and J by 7 bases, 14 bases remained unmatched. The CDR3 is 16 residues long.

This clonotype appeared many times. The rearrangement links TRBV20-1 to TRBJ1-1, with D maybe TRBD1 (6 bases). Trimming removed 6 bases at V and 2 bases at J, with 13 bases between. The CDR3 loop spans 13 amino acids. Germline lookup yields CDR1 DFQATT and CDR2 SNEGSKA (reference sequence). This CDR3 is CSAPTQGNTEAFF. The CDR3, as DNA: TGCAGTGCCCCCACACAGGGAAACACTGAAGCTTTCTTT.